Listed here are 3 T cell receptor beta chains from one sample, sequenced in a study of cytomegalovirus exposure and HLA in healthy donors. Repertoires were generated with immunoSEQ multiplex PCR, while TCRdb's copy carries only in-frame clones and drops some. The sample yields 80,000 or so clones, about 95% seen once. Sequences were obtained from PBMCs. The receptors were sampled from a young woman in good health and CMV-seronegative.

The V gene is TRBV4-3, the J gene TRBJ1-2; D is unresolved. V lost 3 bases and J lost 5, with 10 bases in between. The CDR3 is 13 residues long. Germline V gene lookup returns CDR1 LGHNA and CDR2 YSLEER. Here the CDR3 DNA reads TGCGCCAGCAGCCAGGGCCGGTATTATGGCTACACCTTC. It encodes CASSQGRYYGYTF.

The chain joins TRBV6-5 to TRBJ2-5; TRBD1 is a possible D gene (5 bases). V lost 5 bases and J 0 bases, leaving 13 bases between the germline ends. The CDR3 loop spans 15 amino acids. Germline lookup yields CDR1 MNHEY and CDR2 SVGAGI. CDR3 bases: TGTGCCAGCAGTCAACTTCAGGGTTACCAAGAGACCCAGTACTTC. Translation: CASSQLQGYQETQYF.

Concerning this clone: Other DNA sequences in the sample encode the same CDR3. The chain carries TRBV28 and TRBJ1-2; TRBD1 might be the D (5 bases). Germline V gene lookup returns CDR1 MDHEN and CDR2 SYDVKM. The V gene lost 5 bases and the J gene lost 4 bases, with 8 bases spanning the gap. The CDR3 sequence is 12 residues long. This chain's CDR3 is CASSRDSYGYTF. Here the CDR3 DNA reads TGTGCCAGCAGTCGAGACAGCTATGGCTACACCTTC.